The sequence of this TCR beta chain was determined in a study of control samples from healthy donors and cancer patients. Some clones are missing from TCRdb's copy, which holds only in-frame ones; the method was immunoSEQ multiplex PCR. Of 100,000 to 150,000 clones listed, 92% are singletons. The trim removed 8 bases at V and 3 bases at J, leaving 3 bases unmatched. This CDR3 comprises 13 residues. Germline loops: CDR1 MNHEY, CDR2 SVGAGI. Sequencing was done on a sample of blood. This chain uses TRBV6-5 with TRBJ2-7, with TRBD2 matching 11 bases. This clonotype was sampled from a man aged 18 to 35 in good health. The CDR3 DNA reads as TGTGCCAGCGTGGGACTAGCGGACTACGAGCAGTACTTC. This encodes CASVGLADYEQYF.